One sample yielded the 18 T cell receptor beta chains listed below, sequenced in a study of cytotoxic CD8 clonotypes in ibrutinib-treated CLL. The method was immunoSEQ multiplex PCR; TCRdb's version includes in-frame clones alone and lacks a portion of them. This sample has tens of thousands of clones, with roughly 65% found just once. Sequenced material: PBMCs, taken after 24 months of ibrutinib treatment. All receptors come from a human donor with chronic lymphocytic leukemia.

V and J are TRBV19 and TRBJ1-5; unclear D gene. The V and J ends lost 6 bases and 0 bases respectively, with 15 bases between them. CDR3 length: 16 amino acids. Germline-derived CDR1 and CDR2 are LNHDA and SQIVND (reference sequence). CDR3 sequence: CASSPPGPYSNQPQHF. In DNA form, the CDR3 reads TGTGCCAGTAGCCCCCCCGGGCCCTATAGCAATCAGCCCCAGCATTTT.

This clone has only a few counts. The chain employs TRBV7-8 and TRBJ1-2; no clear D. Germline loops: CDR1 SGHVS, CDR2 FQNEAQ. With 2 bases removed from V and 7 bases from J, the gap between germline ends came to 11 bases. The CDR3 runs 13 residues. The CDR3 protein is CASSLRSAGGYTF. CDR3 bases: TGTGCCAGCAGCTTAAGATCAGCTGGTGGCTACACCTTC. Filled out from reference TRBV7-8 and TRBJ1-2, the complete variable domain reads GAGVSQSPRYKVAKRGQDVALRCDPISGHVSLFWYQQALGQGPEFLTYFQNEAQLDKSGLPSDRFFAERPEGSVSTLKIQRTQQEDSAVYLCASSLRSAGGYTFGSGTRLTVV.

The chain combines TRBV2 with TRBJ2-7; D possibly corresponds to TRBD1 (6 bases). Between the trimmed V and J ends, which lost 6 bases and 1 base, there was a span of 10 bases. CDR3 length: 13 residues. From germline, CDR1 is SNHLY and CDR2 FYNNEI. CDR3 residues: CASSRDRSYEQYF. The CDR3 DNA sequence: TGTGCCAGCAGCCGAGACAGGTCCTACGAGCAGTACTTC.

The CDR3 protein is CASSLRPGGNTDTQYF. Here the CDR3 DNA reads TGTGCCAGCAGCTTACGGCCGGGAGGGAACACAGATACGCAGTATTTT. The gene calls are TRBV7-8 and TRBJ2-3, with 8 nucleotides matching TRBD2. Germline CDR1 and CDR2: SGHVS and FQNEAQ. J lost 2 bases, V lost 2 bases, and 6 bases had no gene match. The CDR3 contains 16 residues.

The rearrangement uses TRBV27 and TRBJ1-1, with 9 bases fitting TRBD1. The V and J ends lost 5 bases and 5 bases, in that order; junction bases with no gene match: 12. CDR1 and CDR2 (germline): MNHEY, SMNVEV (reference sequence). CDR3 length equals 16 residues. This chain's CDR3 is CASSGNRGRGGTEAFF. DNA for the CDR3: TGTGCCAGCAGTGGAAACAGGGGGCGCGGCGGTACTGAAGCTTTCTTT.

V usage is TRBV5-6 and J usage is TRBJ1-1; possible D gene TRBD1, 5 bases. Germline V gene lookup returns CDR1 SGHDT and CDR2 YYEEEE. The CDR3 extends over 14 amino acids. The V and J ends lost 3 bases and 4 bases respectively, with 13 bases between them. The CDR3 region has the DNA TGTGCCAGCAGCTCGGGACGGCGGGGCACTGAAGCTTTCTTT. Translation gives CASSSGRRGTEAFF.

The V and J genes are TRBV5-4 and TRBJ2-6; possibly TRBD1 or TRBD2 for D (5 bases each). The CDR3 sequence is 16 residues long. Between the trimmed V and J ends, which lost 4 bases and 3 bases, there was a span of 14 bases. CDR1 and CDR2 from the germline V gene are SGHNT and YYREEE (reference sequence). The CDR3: CASSPLGEGGANVLTF. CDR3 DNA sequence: TGTGCCAGCAGCCCGCTGGGGGAAGGTGGGGCCAACGTCCTGACTTTC.

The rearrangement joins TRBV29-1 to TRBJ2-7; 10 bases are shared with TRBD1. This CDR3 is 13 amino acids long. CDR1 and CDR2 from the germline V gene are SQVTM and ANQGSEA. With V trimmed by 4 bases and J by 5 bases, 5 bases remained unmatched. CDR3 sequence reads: CSVGHGTGDEQYF. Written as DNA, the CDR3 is TGCAGCGTTGGCCACGGGACAGGGGACGAGCAGTACTTC.

This chain's CDR3 is CASSQSTWDLPTQYF. Written as DNA, the CDR3 is TGTGCCAGCAGCCAATCAACCTGGGACCTTCCGACGCAGTATTTT. V and J are TRBV11-2 and TRBJ2-3; D may be TRBD1 or TRBD2 (5 bases each). The CDR3 is 15 amino acids. Germline loops: CDR1 SGHAT, CDR2 FQNNGV. Trimming cost V 5 bases and J 9 bases, with 21 bases left between them. Based on the CDR3 plus reference TRBV11-2 and TRBJ2-3, the full variable domain is EAGVAQSPRYKIIEKRQSVAFWCNPISGHATLYWYQQILGQGPKLLIQFQNNGVVDDSQLPKDRFSAERLKGVDSTLKIQPAKLEDSAVYLCASSQSTWDLPTQYFGPGTRLTVL.

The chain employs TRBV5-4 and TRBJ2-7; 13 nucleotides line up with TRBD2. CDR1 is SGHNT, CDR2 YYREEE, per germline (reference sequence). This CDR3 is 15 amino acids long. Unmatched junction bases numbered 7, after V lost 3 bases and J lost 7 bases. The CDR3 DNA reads TGTGCCAGCAGCTCCCGGACTAGCGGGGGTGGGGAGCAGTACTTC. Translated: CASSSRTSGGGEQYF.

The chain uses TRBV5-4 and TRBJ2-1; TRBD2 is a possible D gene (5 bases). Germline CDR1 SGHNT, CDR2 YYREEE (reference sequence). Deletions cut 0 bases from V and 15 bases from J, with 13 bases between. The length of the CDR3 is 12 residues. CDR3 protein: CASSLVGEYSFF. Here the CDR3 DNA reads TGTGCCAGCAGCTTGGTCGGGGAATATTCGTTCTTC.

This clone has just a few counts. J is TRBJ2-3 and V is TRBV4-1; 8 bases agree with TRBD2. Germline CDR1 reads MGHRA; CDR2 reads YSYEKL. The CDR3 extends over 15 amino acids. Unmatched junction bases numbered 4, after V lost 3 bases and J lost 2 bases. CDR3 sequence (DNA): TGCGCCAGCAGCCAGGCACTAGCGGCCACAGATACGCAGTATTTT. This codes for CASSQALAATDTQYF.

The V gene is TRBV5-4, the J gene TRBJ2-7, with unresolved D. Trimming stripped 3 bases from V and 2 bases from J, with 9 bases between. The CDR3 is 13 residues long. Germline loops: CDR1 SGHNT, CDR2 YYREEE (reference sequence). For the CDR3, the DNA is TGTGCCAGCAGCTCAACTACCGCCTACGAGCAGTACTTC. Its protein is CASSSTTAYEQYF.

Here the CDR3 reads CASSIDGIQETQYF. CDR3 in DNA: TGTGCCAGTAGTATAGATGGCATCCAAGAGACCCAGTACTTC. The gene calls are TRBV19 and TRBJ2-5; D ambiguous. The CDR3 runs to 14 residues. The ends were cut back, 0 bases at V and 1 base at J, with 6 bases in the middle. Looked up from germline, CDR1 is LNHDA and CDR2 is SQIVND (reference sequence).

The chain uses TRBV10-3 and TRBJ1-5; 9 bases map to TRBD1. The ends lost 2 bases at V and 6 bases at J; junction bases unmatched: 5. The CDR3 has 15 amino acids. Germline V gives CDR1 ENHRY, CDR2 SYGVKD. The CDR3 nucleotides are TGTGCCATCAGTGAGAACAGGGGGCAGGGTCAGCCCCAGCATTTT. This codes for CAISENRGQGQPQHF.

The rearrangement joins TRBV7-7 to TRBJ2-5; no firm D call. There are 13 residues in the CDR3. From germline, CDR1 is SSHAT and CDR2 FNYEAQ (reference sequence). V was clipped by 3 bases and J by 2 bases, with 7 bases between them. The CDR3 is CASSFNRQETQYF. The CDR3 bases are TGTGCCAGCAGCTTTAACAGACAAGAGACCCAGTACTTC.

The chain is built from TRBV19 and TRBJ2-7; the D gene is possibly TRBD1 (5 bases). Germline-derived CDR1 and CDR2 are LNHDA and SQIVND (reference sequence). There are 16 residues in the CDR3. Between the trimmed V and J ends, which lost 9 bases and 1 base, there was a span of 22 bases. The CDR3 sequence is CASLPGHQKGSYEQYF. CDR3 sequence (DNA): TGTGCCAGCCTCCCGGGCCATCAGAAGGGGTCCTACGAGCAGTACTTC.

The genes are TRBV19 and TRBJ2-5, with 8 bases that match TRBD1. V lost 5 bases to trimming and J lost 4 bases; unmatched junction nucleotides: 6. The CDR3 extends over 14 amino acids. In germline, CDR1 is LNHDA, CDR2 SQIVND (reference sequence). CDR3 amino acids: CASSARTGPETQYF. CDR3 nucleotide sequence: TGTGCCAGTAGTGCGCGGACAGGGCCAGAGACCCAGTACTTC. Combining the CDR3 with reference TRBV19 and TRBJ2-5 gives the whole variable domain DGGITQSPKYLFRKEGQNVTLSCEQNLNHDAMYWYRQDPGQGLRLIYYSQIVNDFQKGDIAEGYSVSREKKESFPLTVTSAQKNPTAFYLCASSARTGPETQYFGPGTRLLVL.